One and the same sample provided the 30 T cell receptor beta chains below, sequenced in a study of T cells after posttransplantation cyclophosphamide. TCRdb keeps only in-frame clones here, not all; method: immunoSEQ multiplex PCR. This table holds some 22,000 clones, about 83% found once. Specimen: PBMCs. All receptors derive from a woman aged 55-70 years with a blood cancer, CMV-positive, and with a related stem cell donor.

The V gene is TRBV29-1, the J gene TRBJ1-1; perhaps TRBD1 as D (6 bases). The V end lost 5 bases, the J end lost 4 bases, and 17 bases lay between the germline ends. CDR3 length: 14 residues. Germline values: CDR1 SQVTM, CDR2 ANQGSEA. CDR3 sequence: CSVLGGQGSTEAFF. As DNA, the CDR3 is TGCAGCGTTCTCGGGGGGCAAGGGAGCACTGAAGCTTTCTTT. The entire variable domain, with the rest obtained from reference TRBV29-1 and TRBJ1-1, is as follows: SAVISQKPSRDICQRGTSLTIQCQVDSQVTMMFWYRQQPGQSLTLIATANQGSEATYESGFVIDKFPISRPNLTFSTLTVSNMSPEDSSIYLCSVLGGQGSTEAFFGQGTRLTVV.

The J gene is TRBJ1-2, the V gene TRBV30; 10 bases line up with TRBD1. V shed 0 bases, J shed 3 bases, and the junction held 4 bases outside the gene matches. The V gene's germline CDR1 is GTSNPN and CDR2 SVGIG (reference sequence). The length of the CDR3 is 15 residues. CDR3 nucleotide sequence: TGTGCCTGGAGTGTAACGGGACAGGGGTACTATGGCTACACCTTC. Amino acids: CAWSVTGQGYYGYTF. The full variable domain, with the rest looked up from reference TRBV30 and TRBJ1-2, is SQTIHQWPATLVQPVGSPLSLECTVEGTSNPNLYWYRQAAGRGLQLLFYSVGIGQISSEVPQNLSASRPQDRQFILSSKKLLLSDSGFYLCAWSVTGQGYYGYTFGSGTRLTVV.

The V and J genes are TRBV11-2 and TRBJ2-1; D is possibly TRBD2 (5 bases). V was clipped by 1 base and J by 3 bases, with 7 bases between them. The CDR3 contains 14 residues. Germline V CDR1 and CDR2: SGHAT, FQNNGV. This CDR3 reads CASSLVRDYNEQFF. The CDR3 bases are TGTGCCAGCAGCTTAGTCCGGGACTACAATGAGCAGTTCTTC.

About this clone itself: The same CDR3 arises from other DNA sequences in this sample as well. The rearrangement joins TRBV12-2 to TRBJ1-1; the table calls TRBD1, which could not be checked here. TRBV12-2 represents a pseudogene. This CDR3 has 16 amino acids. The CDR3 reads CASRSKDRASMEEAFF. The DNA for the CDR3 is TGTGCAAGTCGCTCCAAGGACAGGGCCTCTATGGAGGAAGCTTTCTTT.

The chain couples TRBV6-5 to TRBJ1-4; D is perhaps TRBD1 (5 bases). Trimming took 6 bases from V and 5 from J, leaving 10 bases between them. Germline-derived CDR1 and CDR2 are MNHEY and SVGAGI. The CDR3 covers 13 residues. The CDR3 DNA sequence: TGTGCCAGCAGGCGCAGGGAAAATGAAAAACTGTTTTTT. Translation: CASRRRENEKLFF.

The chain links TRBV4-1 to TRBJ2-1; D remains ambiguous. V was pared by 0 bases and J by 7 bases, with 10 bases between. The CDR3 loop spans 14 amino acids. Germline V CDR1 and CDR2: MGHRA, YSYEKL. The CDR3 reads CASSQDPQRNEQFF. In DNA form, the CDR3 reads TGCGCCAGCAGCCAAGACCCCCAGCGTAATGAGCAGTTCTTC.

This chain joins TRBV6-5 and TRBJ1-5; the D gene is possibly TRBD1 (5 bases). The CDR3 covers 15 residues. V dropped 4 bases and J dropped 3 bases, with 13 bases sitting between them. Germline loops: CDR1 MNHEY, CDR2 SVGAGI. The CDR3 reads CASSLRGGNNQPQHF. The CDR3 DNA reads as TGTGCCAGCAGTTTACGGGGGGGAAACAATCAGCCCCAGCATTTT.

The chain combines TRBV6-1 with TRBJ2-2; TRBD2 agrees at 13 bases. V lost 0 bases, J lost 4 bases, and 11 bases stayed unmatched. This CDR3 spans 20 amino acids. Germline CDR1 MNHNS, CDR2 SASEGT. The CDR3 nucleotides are TGTGCCAGCAGTGAAGCGCTGGGACAACGACTAGCGGGAGGCACCGGGGAGCTGTTTTTT. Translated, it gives CASSEALGQRLAGGTGELFF.

The CDR3 is CASSLSAARNEQFF. The CDR3 nucleotides are TGTGCCAGCAGCTTATCTGCCGCGAGGAATGAGCAGTTCTTC. The chain employs TRBV11-2 and TRBJ2-1; the D is unclear. The CDR3 sequence is 14 residues long. V was clipped by 2 bases and J by 7 bases, with 12 bases between them. CDR1 SGHAT and CDR2 FQNNGV come from the germline V gene.

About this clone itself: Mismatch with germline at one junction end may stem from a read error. The chain's CDR3 is CASSLEGREQFF. DNA for the CDR3: TGTGCTAGCAGCTTAGAGGGGCGGGAGCAGTTCTTC. The chain couples TRBV7-7 to TRBJ2-1; perhaps D is TRBD1 or TRBD2 (5 bases each). Germline values: CDR1 SSHAT, CDR2 FNYEAQ (reference sequence). CDR3 length: 12 residues. The variable domain in full, completed from reference TRBV7-7 and TRBJ2-1, reads GAGVSQSPRYKVTKRGQDVTLRCDPISSHATLYWYQQALGQGPEFLTYFNYEAQPDKSGLPSDRFSAERPEGSISTLTIQRTEQRDSAMYRCASSLEGREQFFGPGTRLTVL.

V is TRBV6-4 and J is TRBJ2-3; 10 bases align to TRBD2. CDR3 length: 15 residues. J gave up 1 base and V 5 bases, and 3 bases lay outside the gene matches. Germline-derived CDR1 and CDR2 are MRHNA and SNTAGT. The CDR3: CASSIGTSGTDTQYF. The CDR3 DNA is TGTGCCAGCAGTATCGGGACTAGCGGCACAGATACGCAGTATTTT.

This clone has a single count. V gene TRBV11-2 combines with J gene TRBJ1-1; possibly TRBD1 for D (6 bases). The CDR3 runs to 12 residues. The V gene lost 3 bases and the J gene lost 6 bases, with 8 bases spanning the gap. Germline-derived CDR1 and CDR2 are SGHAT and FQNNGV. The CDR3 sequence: CASSFDRSEAFF. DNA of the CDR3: TGTGCCAGCAGCTTTGACAGGTCTGAAGCTTTCTTT.

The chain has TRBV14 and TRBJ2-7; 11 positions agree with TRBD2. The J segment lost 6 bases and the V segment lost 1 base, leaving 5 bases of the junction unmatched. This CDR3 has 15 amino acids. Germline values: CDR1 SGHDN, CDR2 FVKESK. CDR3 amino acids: CASSQVTSGRGEQYF. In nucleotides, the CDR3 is TGTGCCAGCAGCCAAGTAACTAGCGGGAGAGGCGAGCAGTACTTC.

CDR3 bases: TGCGCCAGCAGCTGGGCTAGCGTGACAGCCGCTGGGGGCGGGGAGCTGTTTTTT. This codes for CASSWASVTAAGGGELFF. The J gene is TRBJ2-2, the V gene TRBV5-1; the D gene is possibly TRBD2 (6 bases). The CDR3 consists of 18 residues. Trimming left V 3 bases short and J 7 bases short, with 25 bases between. CDR1 is SGHRS, CDR2 YFSETQ, per germline.

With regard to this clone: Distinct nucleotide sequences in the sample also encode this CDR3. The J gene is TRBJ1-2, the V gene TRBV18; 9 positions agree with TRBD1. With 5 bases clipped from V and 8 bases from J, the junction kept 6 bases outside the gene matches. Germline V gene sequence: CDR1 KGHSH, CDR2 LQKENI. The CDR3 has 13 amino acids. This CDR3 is CASSTGTGPGYTF. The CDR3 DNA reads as TGTGCCAGCTCAACAGGGACAGGGCCAGGCTACACCTTC.

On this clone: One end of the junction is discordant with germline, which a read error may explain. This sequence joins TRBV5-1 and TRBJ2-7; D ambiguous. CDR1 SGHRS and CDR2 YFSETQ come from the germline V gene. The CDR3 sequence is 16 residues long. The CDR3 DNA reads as TGCGCCAGCAGCCCAAACCCTCCATACCCCTCCTACGGGCAGTACTTC. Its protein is CASSPNPPYPSYGQYF. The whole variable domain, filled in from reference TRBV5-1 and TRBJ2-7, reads KAGVTQTPRYLIKTRGQQVTLSCSPISGHRSVSWYQQTPGQGLQFLFEYFSETQRNKGNFPGRFSGRQFSNSRSEMNVSTLELGDSALYLCASSPNPPYPSYGQYFGPGTRLTVT.

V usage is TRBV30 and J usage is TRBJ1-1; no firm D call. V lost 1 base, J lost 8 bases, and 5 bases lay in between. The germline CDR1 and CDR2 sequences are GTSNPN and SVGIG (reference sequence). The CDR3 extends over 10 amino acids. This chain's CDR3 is CAWSALEAFF. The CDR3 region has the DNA TGTGCCTGGAGTGCCCTCGAAGCTTTCTTT.

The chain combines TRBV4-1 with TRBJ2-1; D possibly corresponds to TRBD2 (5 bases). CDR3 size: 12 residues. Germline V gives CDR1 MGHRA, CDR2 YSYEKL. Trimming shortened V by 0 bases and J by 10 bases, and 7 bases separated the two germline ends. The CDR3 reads CASSQERGEQFF. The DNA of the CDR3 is TGCGCCAGCAGCCAAGAACGAGGGGAGCAGTTCTTC.

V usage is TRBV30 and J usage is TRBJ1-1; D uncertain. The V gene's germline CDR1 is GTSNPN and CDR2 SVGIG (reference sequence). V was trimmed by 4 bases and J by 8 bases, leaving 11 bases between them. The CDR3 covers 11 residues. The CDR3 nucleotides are TGTGCCTGGACAAACTGGCGGGAAGCTTTCTTT. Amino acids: CAWTNWREAFF.

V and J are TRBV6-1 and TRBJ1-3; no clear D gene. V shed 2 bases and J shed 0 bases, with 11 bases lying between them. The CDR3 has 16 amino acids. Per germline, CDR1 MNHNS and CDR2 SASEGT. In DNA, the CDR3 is TGTGCCAGCAGTGAATTTTGGGCAAGCTCTGGAAACACCATATATTTT. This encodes CASSEFWASSGNTIYF.

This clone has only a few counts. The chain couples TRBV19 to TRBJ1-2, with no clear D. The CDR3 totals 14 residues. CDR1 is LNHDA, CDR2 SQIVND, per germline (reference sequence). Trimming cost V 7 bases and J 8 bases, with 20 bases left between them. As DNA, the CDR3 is TGTGCCAGTACTCATGCACGACAATCTGGGGGCTACACCTTC. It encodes CASTHARQSGGYTF.

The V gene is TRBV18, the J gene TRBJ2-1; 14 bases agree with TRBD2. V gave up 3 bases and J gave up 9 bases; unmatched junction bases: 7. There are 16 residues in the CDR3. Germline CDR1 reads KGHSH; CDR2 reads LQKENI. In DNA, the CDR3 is TGTGCCAGCTCACCCGAAGTGGGACTAGCGGGAGTTGAGCAGTTCTTC. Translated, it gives CASSPEVGLAGVEQFF. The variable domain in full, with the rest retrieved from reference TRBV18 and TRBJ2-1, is NAGVMQNPRHLVRRRGQEARLRCSPMKGHSHVYWYRQLPEEGLKFMVYLQKENIIDESGMPKERFSAEFPKEGPSILRIQQVVRGDSAAYFCASSPEVGLAGVEQFFGPGTRLTVL.

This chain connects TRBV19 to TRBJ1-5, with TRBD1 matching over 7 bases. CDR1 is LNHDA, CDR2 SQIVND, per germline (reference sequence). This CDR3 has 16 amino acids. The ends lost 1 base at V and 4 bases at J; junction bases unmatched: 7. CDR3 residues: CASSIGRQGGNQPQHF. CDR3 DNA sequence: TGTGCCAGTAGTATAGGGCGACAGGGTGGGAATCAGCCCCAGCATTTT.

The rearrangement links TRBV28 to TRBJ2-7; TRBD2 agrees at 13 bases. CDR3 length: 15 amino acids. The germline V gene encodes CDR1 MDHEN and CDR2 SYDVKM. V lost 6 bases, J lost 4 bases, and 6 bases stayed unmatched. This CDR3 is CASSPLAGGWYEQYF. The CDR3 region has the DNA TGTGCCAGCAGCCCACTAGCGGGAGGGTGGTACGAGCAGTACTTC.

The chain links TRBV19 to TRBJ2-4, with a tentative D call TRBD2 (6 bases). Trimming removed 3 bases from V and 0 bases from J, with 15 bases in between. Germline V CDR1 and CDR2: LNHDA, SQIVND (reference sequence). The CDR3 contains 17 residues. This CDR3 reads CASSMVRERIAKNIQYF. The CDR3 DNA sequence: TGTGCCAGTAGTATGGTACGGGAGAGAATAGCCAAAAACATTCAGTACTTC.

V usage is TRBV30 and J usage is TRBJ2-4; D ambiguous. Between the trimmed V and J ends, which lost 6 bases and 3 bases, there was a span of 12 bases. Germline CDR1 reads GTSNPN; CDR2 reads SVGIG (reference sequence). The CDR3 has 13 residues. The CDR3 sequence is CACPPAGKNIQYF. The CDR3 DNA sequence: TGTGCCTGTCCCCCTGCCGGCAAAAACATTCAGTACTTC.

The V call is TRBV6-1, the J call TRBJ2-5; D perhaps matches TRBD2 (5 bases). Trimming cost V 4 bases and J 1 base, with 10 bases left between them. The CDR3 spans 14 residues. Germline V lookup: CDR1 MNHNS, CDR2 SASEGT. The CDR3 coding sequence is TGTGCCAGCAGTGTCTCTCGGGGCCAAGAGACCCAGTACTTC. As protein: CASSVSRGQETQYF.

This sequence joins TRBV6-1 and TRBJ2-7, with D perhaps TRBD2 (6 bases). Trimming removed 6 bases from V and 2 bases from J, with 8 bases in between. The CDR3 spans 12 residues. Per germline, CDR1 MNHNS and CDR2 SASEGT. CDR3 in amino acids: CASSPGAYEQYF. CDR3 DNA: TGTGCCAGCAGCCCGGGGGCCTACGAGCAGTACTTC.

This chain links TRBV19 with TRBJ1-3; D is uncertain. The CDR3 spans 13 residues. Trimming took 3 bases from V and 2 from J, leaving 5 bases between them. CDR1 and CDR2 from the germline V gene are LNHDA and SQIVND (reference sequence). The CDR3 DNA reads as TGTGCCAGTAGTATCTCCCCTGGAAACACCATATATTTT. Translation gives CASSISPGNTIYF.

The CDR3 bases are TGTGCCAGCAGTCCGACAGGGAAGAACACCGGGGAGCTGTTTTTT. This codes for CASSPTGKNTGELFF. V and J are TRBV27 and TRBJ2-2; 7 nucleotides align to TRBD1. Germline CDR1 MNHEY, CDR2 SMNVEV (reference sequence). V gave up 5 bases and J gave up 1 base; unmatched junction bases: 4. The CDR3 has 15 amino acids.